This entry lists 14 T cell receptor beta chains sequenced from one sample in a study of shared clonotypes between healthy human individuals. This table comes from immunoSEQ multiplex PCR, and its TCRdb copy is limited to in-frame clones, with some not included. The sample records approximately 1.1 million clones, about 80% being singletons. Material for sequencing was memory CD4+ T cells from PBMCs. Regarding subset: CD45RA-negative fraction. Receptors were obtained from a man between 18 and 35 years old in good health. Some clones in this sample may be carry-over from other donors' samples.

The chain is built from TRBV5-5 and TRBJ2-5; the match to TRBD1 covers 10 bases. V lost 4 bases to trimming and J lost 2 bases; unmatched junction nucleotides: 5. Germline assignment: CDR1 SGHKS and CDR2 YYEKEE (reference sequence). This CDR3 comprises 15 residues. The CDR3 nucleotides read TGTGCCAGCAGCAACCTGGGACAGGGGCAAGAGACCCAGTACTTC. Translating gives CASSNLGQGQETQYF.

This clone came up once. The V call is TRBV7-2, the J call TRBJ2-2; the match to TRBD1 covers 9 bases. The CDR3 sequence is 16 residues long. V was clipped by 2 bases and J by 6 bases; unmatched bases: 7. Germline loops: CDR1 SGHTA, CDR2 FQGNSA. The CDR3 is CASSLLGTGLAGELFF. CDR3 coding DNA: TGTGCCAGCAGCTTATTGGGGACAGGGTTGGCCGGGGAGCTGTTTTTT.

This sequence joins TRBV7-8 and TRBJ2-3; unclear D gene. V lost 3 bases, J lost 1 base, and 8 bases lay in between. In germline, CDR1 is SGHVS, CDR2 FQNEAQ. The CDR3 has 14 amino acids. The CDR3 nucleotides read TGTGCCAGCAGCTTCGACGGACGCACAGATACGCAGTATTTT. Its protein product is CASSFDGRTDTQYF.

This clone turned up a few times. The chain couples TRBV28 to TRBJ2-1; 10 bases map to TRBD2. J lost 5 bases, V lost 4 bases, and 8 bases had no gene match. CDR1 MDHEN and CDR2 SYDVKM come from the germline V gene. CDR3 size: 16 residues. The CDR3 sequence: CASSSIAGGTNNEQFF. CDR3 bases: TGTGCCAGCAGTTCAATAGCGGGAGGCACAAACAATGAGCAGTTCTTC.

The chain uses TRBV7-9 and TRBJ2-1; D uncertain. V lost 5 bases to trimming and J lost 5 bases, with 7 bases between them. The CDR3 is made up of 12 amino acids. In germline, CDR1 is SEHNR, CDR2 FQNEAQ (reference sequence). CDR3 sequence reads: CASSRTNNEQFF. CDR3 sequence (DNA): TGTGCCAGCAGCCGAACGAACAATGAGCAGTTCTTC.

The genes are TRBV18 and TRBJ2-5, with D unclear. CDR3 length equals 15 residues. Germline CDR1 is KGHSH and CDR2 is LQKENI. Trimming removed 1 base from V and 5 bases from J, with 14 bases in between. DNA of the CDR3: TGTGCCAGCTCACCACAGATATTCGGCGTGGAGACCCAGTACTTC. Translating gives CASSPQIFGVETQYF.

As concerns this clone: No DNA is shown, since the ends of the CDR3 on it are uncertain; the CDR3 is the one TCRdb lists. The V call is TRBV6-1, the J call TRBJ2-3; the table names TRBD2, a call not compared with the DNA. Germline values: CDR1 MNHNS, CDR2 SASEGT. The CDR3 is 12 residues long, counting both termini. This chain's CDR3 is CASSSSARTQYF.

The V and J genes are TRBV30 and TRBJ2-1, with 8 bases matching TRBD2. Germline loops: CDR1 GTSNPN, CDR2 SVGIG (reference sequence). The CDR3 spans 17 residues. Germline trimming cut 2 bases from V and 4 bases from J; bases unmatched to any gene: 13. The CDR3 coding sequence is TGTGCCTGGAGTCCGAAGAGGTCGGGAGGGATATACAATGAGCAGTTCTTC. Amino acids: CAWSPKRSGGIYNEQFF.

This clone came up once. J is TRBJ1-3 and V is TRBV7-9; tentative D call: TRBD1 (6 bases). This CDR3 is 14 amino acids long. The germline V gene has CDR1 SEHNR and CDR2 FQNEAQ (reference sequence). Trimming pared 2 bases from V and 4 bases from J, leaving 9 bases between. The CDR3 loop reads CASSLSGEGNTIYF. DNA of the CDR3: TGTGCCAGCAGCTTATCAGGGGAGGGAAACACCATATATTTT.

CDR3 in DNA: TGTGCCAGCAGTGATCGGGGACGAGGATCCGGGACCACAGATACGCAGTATTTT. It specifies CASSDRGRGSGTTDTQYF. The rearrangement joins TRBV2 to TRBJ2-3; perhaps D is TRBD1 or TRBD2 (5 bases each). V was trimmed by 3 bases and J by 2 bases, leaving 21 bases between them. The germline V gene has CDR1 SNHLY and CDR2 FYNNEI. This CDR3 comprises 18 residues.

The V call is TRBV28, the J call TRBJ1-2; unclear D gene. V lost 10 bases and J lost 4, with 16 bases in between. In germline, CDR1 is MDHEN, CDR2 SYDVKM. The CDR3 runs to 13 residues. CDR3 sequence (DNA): TGTGCCATCGCGGCTCTCCTTGCCTATGGCTACACCTTC. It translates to CAIAALLAYGYTF.

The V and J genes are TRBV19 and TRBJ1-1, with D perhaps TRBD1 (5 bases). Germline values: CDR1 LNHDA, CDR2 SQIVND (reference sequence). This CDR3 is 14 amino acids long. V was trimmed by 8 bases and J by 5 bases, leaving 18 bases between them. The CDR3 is CASGWGTAGTEAFF. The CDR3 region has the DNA TGTGCCAGTGGATGGGGGACGGCGGGGACTGAAGCTTTCTTT.

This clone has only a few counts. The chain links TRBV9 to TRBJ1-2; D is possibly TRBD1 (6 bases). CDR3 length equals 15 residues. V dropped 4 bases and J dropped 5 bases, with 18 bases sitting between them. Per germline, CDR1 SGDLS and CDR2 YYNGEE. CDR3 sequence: CASSPHRTVGYGYTF. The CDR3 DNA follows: TGTGCCAGCAGCCCCCATAGGACAGTGGGATATGGCTACACCTTC.

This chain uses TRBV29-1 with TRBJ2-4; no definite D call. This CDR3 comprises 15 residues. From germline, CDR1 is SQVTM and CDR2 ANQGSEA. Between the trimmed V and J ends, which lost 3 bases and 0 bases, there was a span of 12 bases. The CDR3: CSVDQPGEAKNIQYF. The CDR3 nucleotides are TGCAGCGTTGATCAGCCCGGAGAAGCCAAAAACATTCAGTACTTC.